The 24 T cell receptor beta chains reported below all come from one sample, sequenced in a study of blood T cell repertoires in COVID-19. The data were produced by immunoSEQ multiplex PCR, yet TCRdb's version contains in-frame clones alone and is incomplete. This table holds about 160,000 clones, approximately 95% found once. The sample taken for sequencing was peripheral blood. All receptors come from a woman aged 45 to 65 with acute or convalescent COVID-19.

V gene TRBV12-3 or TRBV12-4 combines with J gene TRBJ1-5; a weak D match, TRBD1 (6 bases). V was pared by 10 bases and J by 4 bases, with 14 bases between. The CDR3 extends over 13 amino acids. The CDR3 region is CATHQGPNQPQHF. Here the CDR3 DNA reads TGTGCCACCCACCAGGGGCCGAATCAGCCCCAGCATTTT.

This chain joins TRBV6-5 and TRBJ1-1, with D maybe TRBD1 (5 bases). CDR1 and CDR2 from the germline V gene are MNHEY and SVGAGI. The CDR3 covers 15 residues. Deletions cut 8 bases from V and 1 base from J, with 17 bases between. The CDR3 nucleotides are TGTGCCAGCTCCCGGGCGGGGCAGAAGAACACTGAAGCTTTCTTT. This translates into CASSRAGQKNTEAFF.

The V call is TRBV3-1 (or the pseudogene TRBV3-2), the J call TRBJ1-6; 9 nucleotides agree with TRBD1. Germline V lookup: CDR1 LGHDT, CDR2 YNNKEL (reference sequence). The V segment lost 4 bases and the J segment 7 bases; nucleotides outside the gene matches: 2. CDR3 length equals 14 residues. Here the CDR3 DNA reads TGTGCCAGCAGCCTCGGACAGGGGAATTCACCCCTCCACTTT. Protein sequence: CASSLGQGNSPLHF.

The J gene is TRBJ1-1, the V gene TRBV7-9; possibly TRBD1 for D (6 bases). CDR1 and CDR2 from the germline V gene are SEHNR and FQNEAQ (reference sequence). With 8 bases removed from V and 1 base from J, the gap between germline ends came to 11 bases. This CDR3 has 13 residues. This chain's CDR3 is CASGGAGNTEAFF. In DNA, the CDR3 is TGTGCCAGCGGGGGGGCTGGGAACACTGAAGCTTTCTTT.

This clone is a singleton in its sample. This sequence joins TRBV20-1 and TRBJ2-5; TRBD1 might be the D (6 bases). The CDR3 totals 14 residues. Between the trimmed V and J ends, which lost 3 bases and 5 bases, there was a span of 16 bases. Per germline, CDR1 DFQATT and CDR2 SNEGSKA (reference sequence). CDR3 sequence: CSASTQGVGETQYF. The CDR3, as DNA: TGCAGTGCTAGTACACAGGGCGTGGGTGAGACCCAGTACTTC.

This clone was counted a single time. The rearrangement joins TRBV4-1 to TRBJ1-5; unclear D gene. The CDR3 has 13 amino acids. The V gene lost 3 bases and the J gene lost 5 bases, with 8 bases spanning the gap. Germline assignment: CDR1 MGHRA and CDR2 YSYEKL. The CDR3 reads CASSQTDYQPQHF. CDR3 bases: TGCGCCAGCAGCCAGACGGACTATCAGCCCCAGCATTTT.

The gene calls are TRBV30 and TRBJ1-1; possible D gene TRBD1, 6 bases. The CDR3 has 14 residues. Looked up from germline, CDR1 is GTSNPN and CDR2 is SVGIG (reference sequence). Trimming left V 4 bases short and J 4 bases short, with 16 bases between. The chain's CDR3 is CAWNGVRGGTEAFF. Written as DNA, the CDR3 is TGTGCCTGGAACGGAGTCAGAGGGGGCACTGAAGCTTTCTTT.

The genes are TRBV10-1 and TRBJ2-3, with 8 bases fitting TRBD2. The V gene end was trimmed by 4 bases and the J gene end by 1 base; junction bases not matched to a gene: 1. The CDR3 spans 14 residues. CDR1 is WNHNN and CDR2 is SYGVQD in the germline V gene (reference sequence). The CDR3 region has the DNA TGCGCCAGCAGTGCCGGGGGGGGCACAGATACGCAGTATTTT. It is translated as CASSAGGGTDTQYF.

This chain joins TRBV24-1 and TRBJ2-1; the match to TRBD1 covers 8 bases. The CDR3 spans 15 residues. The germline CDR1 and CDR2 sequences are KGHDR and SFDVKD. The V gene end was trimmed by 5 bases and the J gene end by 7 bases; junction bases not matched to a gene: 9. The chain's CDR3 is CATSVMTGATNEQFF. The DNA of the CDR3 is TGTGCCACCAGTGTAATGACAGGGGCCACGAATGAGCAGTTCTTC.

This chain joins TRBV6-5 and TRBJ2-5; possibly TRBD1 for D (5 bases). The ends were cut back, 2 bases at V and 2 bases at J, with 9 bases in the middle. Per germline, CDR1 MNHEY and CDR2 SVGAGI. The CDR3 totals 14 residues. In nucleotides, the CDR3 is TGTGCCAGCAGTTACGACAGCCTGCAAGAGACCCAGTACTTC. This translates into CASSYDSLQETQYF.

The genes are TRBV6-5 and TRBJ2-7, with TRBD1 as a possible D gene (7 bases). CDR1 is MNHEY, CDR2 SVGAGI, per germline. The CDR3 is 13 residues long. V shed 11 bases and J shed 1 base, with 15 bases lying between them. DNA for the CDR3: TGTGCCGGACAACAGGGGACTTCCTACGAGCAGTACTTC. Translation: CAGQQGTSYEQYF.

The CDR3 nucleotides are TGCAGCGTTGGTTCCAGGGGGTCAATGAACACTGAAGCTTTCTTT. Its protein product is CSVGSRGSMNTEAFF. This chain connects TRBV29-1 to TRBJ1-1; 7 bases align to TRBD1. The CDR3 runs 15 residues. V shed 4 bases, J shed 0 bases, and the junction held 8 bases outside the gene matches. The germline gives CDR1 SQVTM, CDR2 ANQGSEA.

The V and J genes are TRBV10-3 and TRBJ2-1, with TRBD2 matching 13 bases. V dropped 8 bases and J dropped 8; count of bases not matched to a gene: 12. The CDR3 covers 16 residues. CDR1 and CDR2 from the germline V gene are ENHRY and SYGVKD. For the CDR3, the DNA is TGTGCCATCTCCGGGACTAGCGGGGCCTCCGCCGATGAGCAGTTCTTC. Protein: CAISGTSGASADEQFF.

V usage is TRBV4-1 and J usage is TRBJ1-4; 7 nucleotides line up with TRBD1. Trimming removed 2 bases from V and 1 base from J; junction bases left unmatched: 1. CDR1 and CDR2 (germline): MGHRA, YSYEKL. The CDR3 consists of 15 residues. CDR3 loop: CASSQWDRTNEKLFF. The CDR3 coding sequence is TGCGCCAGCAGCCAATGGGACAGAACTAATGAAAAACTGTTTTTT.

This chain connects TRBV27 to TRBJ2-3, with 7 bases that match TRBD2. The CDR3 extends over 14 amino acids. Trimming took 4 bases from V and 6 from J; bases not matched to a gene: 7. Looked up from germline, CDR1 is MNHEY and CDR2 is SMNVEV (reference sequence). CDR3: CASSSFSTSDTQYF. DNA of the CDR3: TGTGCCAGCAGTTCCTTCTCGACTAGCGATACGCAGTATTTT.

CDR3 loop: CASSLMGATNEKLFF. The CDR3 DNA reads TGCGCCAGCAGCTTGATGGGGGCGACTAATGAAAAACTGTTTTTT. This chain links TRBV5-1 with TRBJ1-4; tentatively, D is TRBD1 (6 bases). V lost 1 base and J lost 2, with 9 bases in between. This CDR3 has 15 residues. The germline V gene encodes CDR1 SGHRS and CDR2 YFSETQ. Combining the CDR3 with reference TRBV5-1 and TRBJ1-4 gives the whole variable domain KAGVTQTPRYLIKTRGQQVTLSCSPISGHRSVSWYQQTPGQGLQFLFEYFSETQRNKGNFPGRFSGRQFSNSRSEMNVSTLELGDSALYLCASSLMGATNEKLFFGSGTQLSVL.

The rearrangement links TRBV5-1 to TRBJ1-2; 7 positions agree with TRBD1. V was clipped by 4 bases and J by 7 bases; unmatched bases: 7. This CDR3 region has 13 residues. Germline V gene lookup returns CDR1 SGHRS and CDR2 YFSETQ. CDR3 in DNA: TGCGCCAGCAGCCCCCAGGGGGTGTCTGGCTACACCTTC. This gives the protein CASSPQGVSGYTF.

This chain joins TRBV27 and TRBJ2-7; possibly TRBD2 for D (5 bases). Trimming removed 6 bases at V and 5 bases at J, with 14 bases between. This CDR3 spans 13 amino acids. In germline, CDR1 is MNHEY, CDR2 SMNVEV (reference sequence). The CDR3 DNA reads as TGTGCCAGCAGCCCGGGGTACGGGGACGAGCAGTACTTC. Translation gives CASSPGYGDEQYF.

Written as DNA, the CDR3 is TGTGCCAGCAGCTTACCCCTAGCGGGGGGGCCGGCCGGGGAGCTGTTTTTT. It translates to CASSLPLAGGPAGELFF. The V call is TRBV7-2, the J call TRBJ2-2, with 12 positions matching TRBD2. The germline gives CDR1 SGHTA, CDR2 FQGNSA. The V segment lost 2 bases and the J segment 6 bases; nucleotides outside the gene matches: 7. This CDR3 contains 17 residues.

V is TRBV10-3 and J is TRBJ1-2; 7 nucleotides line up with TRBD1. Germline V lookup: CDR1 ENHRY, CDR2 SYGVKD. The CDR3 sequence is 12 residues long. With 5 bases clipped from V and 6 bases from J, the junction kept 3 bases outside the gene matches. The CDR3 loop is CAISRDSNGYTF. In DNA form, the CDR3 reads TGTGCCATCAGTCGGGACAGCAATGGCTACACCTTC.

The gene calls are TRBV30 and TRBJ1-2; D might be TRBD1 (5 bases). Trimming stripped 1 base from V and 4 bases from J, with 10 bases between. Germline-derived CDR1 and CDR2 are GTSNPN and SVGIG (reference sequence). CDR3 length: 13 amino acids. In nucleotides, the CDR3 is TGTGCCTGGAGTGACCAGGGCTTCTATGGCTACACCTTC. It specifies CAWSDQGFYGYTF. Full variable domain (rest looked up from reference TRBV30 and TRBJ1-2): SQTIHQWPATLVQPVGSPLSLECTVEGTSNPNLYWYRQAAGRGLQLLFYSVGIGQISSEVPQNLSASRPQDRQFILSSKKLLLSDSGFYLCAWSDQGFYGYTFGSGTRLTVV.

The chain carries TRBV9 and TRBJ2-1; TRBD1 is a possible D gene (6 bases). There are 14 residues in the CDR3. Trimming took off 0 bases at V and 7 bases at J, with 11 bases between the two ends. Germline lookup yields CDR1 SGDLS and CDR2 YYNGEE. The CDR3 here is CASSVVSGANEQFF. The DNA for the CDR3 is TGTGCCAGCAGCGTAGTCTCAGGGGCGAATGAGCAGTTCTTC.

Here the CDR3 reads CASSKTGSNTGELFF. CDR3 bases: TGTGCCAGCAGTAAGACAGGTTCGAACACCGGGGAGCTGTTTTTT. The V gene is TRBV6-6, the J gene TRBJ2-2; perhaps TRBD1 as D (6 bases). The V end was cut by 5 bases, the J end by 0 bases, with 10 bases between. The CDR3 spans 15 residues. CDR1 is MNHNY, CDR2 SVGAGI, per germline (reference sequence).

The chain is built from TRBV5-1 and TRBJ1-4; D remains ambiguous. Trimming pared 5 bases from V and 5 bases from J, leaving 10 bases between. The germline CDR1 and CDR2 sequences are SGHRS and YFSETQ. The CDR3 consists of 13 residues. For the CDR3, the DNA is TGCGCCAGCAGGGAGGGATCGAATGAAAAACTGTTTTTT. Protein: CASREGSNEKLFF.